A single sample is the source of the 15 T cell receptor beta chains below, sequenced in a study of T cell repertoires in cytomegalovirus infection. TCRdb ran MiXCR on the reads and lists one entry per CDR3 protein. The sample consists of about 68,000 distinct CDR3 sequences, roughly 20% of them appearing once. These TCRs' antigens remain unknown. The material sequenced was PBMCs, sequenced either directly or after in vitro stimulation (not recorded which). The receptors were gathered from a human donor in good health (CMV status not recorded). Some clones in this sample may be carry-over from other donors' samples.

In this sample, this clonotype turned up many times. This chain uses TRBV7-2 with TRBJ1-1, with D perhaps TRBD1 (5 bases). Trimming pared 4 bases from V and 5 bases from J, leaving 17 bases between. Germline V gene data show CDR1 as SGHTA and CDR2 as FQGNSA. CDR3 size: 15 residues. The CDR3 sequence: CASSSLGAGQTEAFF. In nucleotides, the CDR3 is TGTGCCAGCAGCTCCCTCGGCGCAGGGCAGACTGAAGCTTTCTTT.

V gene TRBV2 combines with J gene TRBJ2-1, with 10 bases identical to TRBD2. Germline values: CDR1 SNHLY, CDR2 FYNNEI. The CDR3 contains 15 residues. Trimming took 7 bases from V and 2 from J; bases not matched to a gene: 5. The CDR3 sequence is CASNPGLAAYNEQFF. In nucleotides, the CDR3 is TGTGCCAGCAACCCAGGACTAGCGGCCTACAATGAGCAGTTCTTC. Full variable domain (rest looked up from reference TRBV2 and TRBJ2-1): EPEVTQTPSHQVTQMGQEVILRCVPISNHLYFYWYRQILGQKVEFLVSFYNNEISEKSEIFDDQFSVERPDGSNFTLKIRSTKLEDSAMYFCASNPGLAAYNEQFFGPGTRLTVL.

The genes are TRBV29-1 and TRBJ2-1, with D hard to call. Germline V gene lookup returns CDR1 SQVTM and CDR2 ANQGSEA. V was shortened by 7 bases and J by 4 bases, with 17 bases between the two germline ends. The CDR3 runs to 14 residues. CDR3 loop: CSADAGRKYNEQFF. The CDR3 region has the DNA TGCAGCGCCGACGCCGGGCGAAAGTACAATGAGCAGTTCTTC.

J is TRBJ2-1 and V is TRBV12-5; no definite D call. The CDR3 consists of 15 residues. Trimming pared 7 bases from V and 0 bases from J, leaving 13 bases between. Germline CDR1 reads LGHNT; CDR2 reads FRNRAP. The CDR3 loop reads CASAIGSASYNEQFF. As DNA, the CDR3 is TGTGCTAGTGCCATTGGGTCGGCCTCCTACAATGAGCAGTTCTTC.

The chain combines TRBV11-3 with TRBJ2-5; D not certain. The germline V gene has CDR1 SGHNT and CDR2 YENEEA. The V end was cut by 1 base, the J end by 2 bases, with 14 bases between. There are 16 residues in the CDR3. The CDR3 region is CASSLGGWGMQETQYF. In nucleotides, the CDR3 is TGTGCCAGCAGCTTAGGTGGTTGGGGAATGCAAGAGACCCAGTACTTC.

This clonotype showed up many times. The junction differs from germline at one of its ends, possibly a read error. The chain joins TRBV14 to TRBJ2-5; 9 positions agree with TRBD1. The V gene's germline CDR1 is SGHDN and CDR2 FVKESK. This CDR3 comprises 13 residues. The CDR3 DNA is TGTGCCAGCAGCGAACGAGGGACAGGGAAGGAAGACTTC. Its translation is CASSERGTGKEDF.

J is TRBJ2-3 and V is TRBV5-1, with 7 nucleotides matching TRBD2. The CDR3 totals 17 residues. The junction had 11 bases not matched to a gene; V was cut back by 0 bases and J by 4 bases. The V gene's germline CDR1 is SGHRS and CDR2 YFSETQ. The CDR3: CASSLGSSGKGPDTQYF. The CDR3 nucleotides read TGCGCCAGCAGCTTGGGGTCGAGCGGGAAAGGGCCAGATACGCAGTATTTT.

The table lists this clonotype with a few counts. The rearrangement links TRBV28 to TRBJ1-2; 8 positions agree with TRBD1. Per germline, CDR1 MDHEN and CDR2 SYDVKM. V lost 2 bases, J lost 5 bases, and 13 bases stayed unmatched. The CDR3 has 17 residues. The CDR3 region has the DNA TGTGCCAGCAGTTTAGAGACAGGACAGGGCGCGGTGTATGGCTACACCTTC. Translation: CASSLETGQGAVYGYTF.

This clonotype was picked up many times. The J gene is TRBJ2-6, the V gene TRBV7-8; no clear D. Trimming stripped 0 bases from V and 0 bases from J, with 6 bases between. The V gene's germline CDR1 is SGHVS and CDR2 FQNEAQ. The CDR3 consists of 16 residues. The CDR3 loop reads CASSLAFYSGANVLTF. For the CDR3, the DNA is TGTGCCAGCAGCTTAGCGTTCTACTCTGGGGCCAACGTCCTGACTTTC.

This clonotype was seen repeatedly, ten times or more. The V and J genes are TRBV7-8 and TRBJ2-1, with TRBD2 matching 12 bases. Germline CDR1 SGHVS, CDR2 FQNEAQ. CDR3 length: 17 amino acids. J lost 9 bases, V lost 5 bases, and 14 bases had no gene match. The CDR3 DNA sequence: TGTGCCAGCAGCCCGAGCGCGGCTAGCGGGAGGGTTAGTGAGCAGTTCTTC. Translating gives CASSPSAASGRVSEQFF.

This chain joins TRBV6-1 and TRBJ2-1; D gene uncertain. Trimming removed 4 bases from V and 4 bases from J, with 5 bases in between. Germline lookup yields CDR1 MNHNS and CDR2 SASEGT. The CDR3 has 12 amino acids. The CDR3 DNA reads as TGTGCCAGCAGTGGAACTTACAATGAGCAGTTCTTC. Its translation: CASSGTYNEQFF.

This clonotype was observed many times. This sequence joins TRBV7-8 and TRBJ2-7, with 14 bases that match TRBD2. After removal of 6 bases from V and 0 bases from J, the junction contained 7 bases not matched to a gene. CDR3 length: 17 residues. CDR1 is SGHVS, CDR2 FQNEAQ, per germline. The CDR3 DNA reads TGTGCCAGCAGTCTCGGACTAGCGGGAGGCAACTCCTACGAGCAGTACTTC. Amino acids: CASSLGLAGGNSYEQYF.

The CDR3 coding sequence is TGTGCCAGTAGGGCCGGTGCCACTGAAGCTTTCTTT. The encoded protein is CASRAGATEAFF. V and J are TRBV19 and TRBJ1-1, with no clear D. Germline CDR1 reads LNHDA; CDR2 reads SQIVND (reference sequence). There are 12 residues in the CDR3. V lost 6 bases and J 4 bases, leaving 9 bases between the germline ends. The whole variable domain, remainder taken from reference TRBV19 and TRBJ1-1, is DGGITQSPKYLFRKEGQNVTLSCEQNLNHDAMYWYRQDPGQGLRLIYYSQIVNDFQKGDIAEGYSVSREKKESFPLTVTSAQKNPTAFYLCASRAGATEAFFGQGTRLTVV.

The chain is built from TRBV18 and TRBJ2-1; TRBD2 aligns across 11 bases. Per germline, CDR1 KGHSH and CDR2 LQKENI. Losses at the gene ends were 6 bases for V and 4 bases for J; bases not matched to a gene: 5. The CDR3 runs to 15 residues. For the CDR3, the DNA is TGTGCCAGCTCTGGGGGACTAGCGGAATACAATGAGCAGTTCTTC. It translates to CASSGGLAEYNEQFF. Full variable domain (rest looked up from reference TRBV18 and TRBJ2-1): NAGVMQNPRHLVRRRGQEARLRCSPMKGHSHVYWYRQLPEEGLKFMVYLQKENIIDESGMPKERFSAEFPKEGPSILRIQQVVRGDSAAYFCASSGGLAEYNEQFFGPGTRLTVL.

V and J are TRBV12-3 or TRBV12-4 and TRBJ2-2; 12 bases align to TRBD1. The CDR3 has 14 residues. The ends lost 8 bases at V and 10 bases at J; junction bases unmatched: 8. CDR3 amino acids: CASSGQGALAELFF. Here the CDR3 DNA reads TGTGCCAGCTCGGGACAGGGGGCCCTCGCGGAGCTGTTTTTT.